This T cell receptor (beta chain) was sequenced during a study of blood T cell repertoires in COVID-19. In the original analysis: From reference gene primer amplification, estimates of nucleated cell counts were derived. Assay: immunoSEQ multiplex PCR; the TCRdb copy retains only in-frame clones and omits some. V and J calls plus clone size are reproduced from that table; the DNA served to infer D and trimming. This table holds about 200,000 clones, roughly 86% found once. Those who participated ranged in age from roughly 18 to 89 years and resided in approximately 26 US areas. Participant-reported clinical history was the basis for cohort assignment. CDR3 length: 13 amino acids. Germline lookup yields CDR1 MNHEY and CDR2 SVGAGI. V was cut by 4 bases and J by 1 base, with 6 bases left in between.

This clonotype was sampled from a man between 40 and 49 years old with acute COVID-19. What was sequenced was PBMCs or T cells enriched from blood (not recorded which). This rearrangement joins TRBV6-5 to TRBJ2-3; D perhaps matches TRBD2 (6 bases). CDR3: CASSWGGTDTQYF. The CDR3 nucleotides read TGTGCCAGCAGTTGGGGGGGCACAGATACGCAGTATTTT.